The clone carrying this TCR beta chain was picked up a small number of times. What it recognizes is unknown. This CDR3 spans 17 amino acids. The V gene's germline CDR1 is ENHRY and CDR2 SYGVKD. This specimen belongs to a study of cytomegalovirus exposure and HLA in healthy donors. Findings and limits, study-wide: In a later analysis, across HLA loci, associated TCR counts were highest for DRB1, lowest for HLA-C. Confirmation in vitro established that three CMV-associated chains were specific for CMV antigens.

The PCR used 60 Vbeta and 13 Jbeta primers. Method: immunoSEQ multiplex PCR; TCRdb's copy keeps in-frame clones and lacks some. The repertoire holds 150,000 or so clones, with nearly 70% as singletons. The chain combines TRBV10-3 with TRBJ2-5; 12 bases match TRBD2. The end of the DNA is better explained by TRBJ2-7, so the J call may be wrong. The sequence came from a man aged 25 to 40 in good health and CMV-seropositive. The specimen sequenced was PBMCs. CDR3 DNA sequence: TGTGCCATCAGTGAGTTGAGACTAGCGGGAGTTACGTACGAGCAGTACTTC. It specifies CAISELRLAGVTYEQYF.